This TCR beta chain comes out of a study of T cells in women clearing cervical HPV infection. The CDR3 has 17 residues. The V end lost 2 bases, the J end lost 2 bases, and 16 bases lay between the germline ends. In germline, CDR1 is MNHEY, CDR2 SMNVEV (reference sequence). Clones were sequenced by immunoSEQ multiplex PCR, and TCRdb holds only the in-frame ones, with some missing. Recorded for this sample: about 16,000 clones. Details on this clone: The read is 3 residues too short to cover the CDR3 end, so that end is filled in from the germline J gene.

V gene TRBV27 combines with J gene TRBJ2-1; D is undetermined. This sequence originates from a woman between 18 and 70 years old with a cervical HPV16 infection that either progressed to CIN3+ or cleared (not recorded which). The sample was blood buffy coat. The part of the CDR3 DNA that was read is TGTGCCAGCAGTTTAAGCCCCCTCCCGACAACCTACAATGAG. Translation gives CASSLSPLPTTYNE. The whole CDR3 region reads CASSLSPLPTTYNEQFF.